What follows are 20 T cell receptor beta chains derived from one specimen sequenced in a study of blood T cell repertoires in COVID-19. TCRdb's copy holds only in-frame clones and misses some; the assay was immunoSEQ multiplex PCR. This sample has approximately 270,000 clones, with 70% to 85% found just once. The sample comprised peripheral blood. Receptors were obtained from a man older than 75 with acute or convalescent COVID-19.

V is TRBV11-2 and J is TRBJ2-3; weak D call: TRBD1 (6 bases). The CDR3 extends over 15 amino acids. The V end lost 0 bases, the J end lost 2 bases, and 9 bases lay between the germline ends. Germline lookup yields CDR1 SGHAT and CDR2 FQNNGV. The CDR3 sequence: CASSLDDRYTDTQYF. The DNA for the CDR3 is TGTGCCAGCAGCTTAGATGACAGGTACACAGATACGCAGTATTTT.

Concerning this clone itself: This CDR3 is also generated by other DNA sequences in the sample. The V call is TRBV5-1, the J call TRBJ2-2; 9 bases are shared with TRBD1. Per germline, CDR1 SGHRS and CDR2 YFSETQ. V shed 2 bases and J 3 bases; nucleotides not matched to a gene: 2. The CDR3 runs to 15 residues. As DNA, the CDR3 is TGCGCCAGCAGCTTACAGGGGGCCGACACCGGGGAGCTGTTTTTT. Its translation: CASSLQGADTGELFF.

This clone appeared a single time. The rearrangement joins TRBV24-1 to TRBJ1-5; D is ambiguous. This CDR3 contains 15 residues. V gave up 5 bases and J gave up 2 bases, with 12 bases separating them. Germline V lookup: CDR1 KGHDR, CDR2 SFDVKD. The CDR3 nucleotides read TGTGCCACCAGTGTGGCCGGGAGGGGCAATCAGCCCCAGCATTTT. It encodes CATSVAGRGNQPQHF.

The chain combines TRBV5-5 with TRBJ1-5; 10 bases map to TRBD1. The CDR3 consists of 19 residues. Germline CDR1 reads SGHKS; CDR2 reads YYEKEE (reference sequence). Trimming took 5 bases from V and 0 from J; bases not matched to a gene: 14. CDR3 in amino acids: CASSRGQGVNYYSNQPQHF. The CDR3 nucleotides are TGTGCCAGCAGTCGCGGACAGGGGGTGAATTATTATAGCAATCAGCCCCAGCATTTT.

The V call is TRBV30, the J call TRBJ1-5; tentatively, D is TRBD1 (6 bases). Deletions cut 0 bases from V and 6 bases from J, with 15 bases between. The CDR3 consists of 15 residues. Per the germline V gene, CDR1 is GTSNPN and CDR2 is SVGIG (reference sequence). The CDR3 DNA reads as TGTGCCTGGAGTGTAAGTGGGGGGGCTGGTCAGCCCCAGCATTTT. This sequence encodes CAWSVSGGAGQPQHF.

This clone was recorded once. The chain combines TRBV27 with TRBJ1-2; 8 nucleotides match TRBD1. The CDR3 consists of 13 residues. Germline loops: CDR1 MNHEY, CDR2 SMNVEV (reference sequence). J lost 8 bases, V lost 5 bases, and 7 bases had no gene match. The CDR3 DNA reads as TGTGCCAGCAGTCCGGACAGGGCCAGGGGCTACACCTTC. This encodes CASSPDRARGYTF.

This CDR3 reads CASSLVRAPRDGYTF. DNA of the CDR3: TGTGCCAGCAGCTTAGTTCGTGCTCCGCGAGATGGCTACACCTTC. The chain is built from TRBV7-8 and TRBJ1-2; D gene uncertain. This CDR3 has 15 amino acids. Trimming shortened V by 1 base and J by 6 bases, and 15 bases separated the two germline ends. The V gene's germline CDR1 is SGHVS and CDR2 FQNEAQ.

The CDR3 DNA sequence: TGTGCCAGCAGCTTAGCGGGGACTAGCGGGAGAATTCGGCAGTACTTC. The encoded protein is CASSLAGTSGRIRQYF. V usage is TRBV7-9 and J usage is TRBJ2-7, with 14 bases aligning to TRBD2. J lost 9 bases, V lost 0 bases, and 7 bases had no gene match. The germline CDR1 and CDR2 sequences are SEHNR and FQNEAQ (reference sequence). CDR3 size: 16 residues.

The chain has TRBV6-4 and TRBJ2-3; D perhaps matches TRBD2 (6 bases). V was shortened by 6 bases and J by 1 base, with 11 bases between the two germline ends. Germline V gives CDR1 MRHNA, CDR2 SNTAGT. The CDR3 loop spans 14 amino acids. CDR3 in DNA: TGTGCCAGCAGCTCATCGGGGGGCACAGATACGCAGTATTTT. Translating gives CASSSSGGTDTQYF.

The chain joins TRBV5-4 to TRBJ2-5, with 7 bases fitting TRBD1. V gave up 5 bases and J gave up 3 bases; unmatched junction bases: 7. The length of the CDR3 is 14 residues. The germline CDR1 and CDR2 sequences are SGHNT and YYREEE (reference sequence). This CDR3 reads CASSHRGAEETQYF. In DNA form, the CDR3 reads TGTGCCAGCAGTCACAGGGGTGCAGAAGAGACCCAGTACTTC.

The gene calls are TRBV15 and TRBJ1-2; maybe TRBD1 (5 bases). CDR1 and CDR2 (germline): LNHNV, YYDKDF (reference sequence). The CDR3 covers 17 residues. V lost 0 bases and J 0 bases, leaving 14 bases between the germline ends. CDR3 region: CATSRDGAGLANYGYTF. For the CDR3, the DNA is TGTGCCACCAGCAGAGATGGGGCGGGGTTAGCTAACTATGGCTACACCTTC.

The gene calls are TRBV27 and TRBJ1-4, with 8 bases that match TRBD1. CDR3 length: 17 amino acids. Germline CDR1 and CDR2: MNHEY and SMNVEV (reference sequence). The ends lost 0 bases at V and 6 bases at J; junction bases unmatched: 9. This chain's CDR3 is CASSLSRPGGNDEKLFF. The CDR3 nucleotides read TGTGCCAGCAGTTTATCGAGGCCAGGGGGCAACGATGAAAAACTGTTTTTT.

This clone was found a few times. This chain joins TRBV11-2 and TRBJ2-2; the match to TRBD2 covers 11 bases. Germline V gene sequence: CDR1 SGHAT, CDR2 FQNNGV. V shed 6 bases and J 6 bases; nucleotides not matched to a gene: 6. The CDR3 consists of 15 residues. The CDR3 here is CASSFFSGGAGELFF. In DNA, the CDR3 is TGTGCCAGCAGTTTCTTTAGCGGGGGGGCCGGGGAGCTGTTTTTT.

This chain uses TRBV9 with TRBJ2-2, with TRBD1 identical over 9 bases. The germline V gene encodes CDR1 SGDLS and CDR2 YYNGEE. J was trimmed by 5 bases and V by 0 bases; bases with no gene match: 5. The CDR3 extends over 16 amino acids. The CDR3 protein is CASSVGGTGRTGELFF. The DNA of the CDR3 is TGTGCCAGCAGCGTAGGGGGGACAGGGAGGACCGGGGAGCTGTTTTTT.

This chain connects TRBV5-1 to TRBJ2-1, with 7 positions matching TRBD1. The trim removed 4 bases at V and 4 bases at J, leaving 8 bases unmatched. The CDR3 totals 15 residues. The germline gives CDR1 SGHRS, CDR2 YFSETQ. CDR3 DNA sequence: TGCGCCAGCAGCCTCGGGGACAGTCTATACAATGAGCAGTTCTTC. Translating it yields CASSLGDSLYNEQFF.

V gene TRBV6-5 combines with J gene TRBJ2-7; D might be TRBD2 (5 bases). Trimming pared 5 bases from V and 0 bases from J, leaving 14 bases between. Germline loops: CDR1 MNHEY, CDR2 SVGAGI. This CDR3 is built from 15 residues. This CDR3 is CASSTWVGSSYEQYF. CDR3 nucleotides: TGTGCCAGCAGTACCTGGGTGGGGAGCTCCTACGAGCAGTACTTC.

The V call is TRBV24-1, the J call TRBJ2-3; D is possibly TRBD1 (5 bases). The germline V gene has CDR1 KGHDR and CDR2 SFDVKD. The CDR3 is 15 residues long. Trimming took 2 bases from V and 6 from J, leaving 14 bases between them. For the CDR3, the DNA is TGTGCCACCAGTGATTCTCTGGGGCCAGCCGATACGCAGTATTTT. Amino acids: CATSDSLGPADTQYF.

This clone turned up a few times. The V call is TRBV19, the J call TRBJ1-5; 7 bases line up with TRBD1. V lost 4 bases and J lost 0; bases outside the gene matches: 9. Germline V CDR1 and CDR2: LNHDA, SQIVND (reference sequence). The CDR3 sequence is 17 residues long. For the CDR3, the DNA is TGTGCCAGTAGTACCACAGGGGCGATTTATAGCAATCAGCCCCAGCATTTT. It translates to CASSTTGAIYSNQPQHF.

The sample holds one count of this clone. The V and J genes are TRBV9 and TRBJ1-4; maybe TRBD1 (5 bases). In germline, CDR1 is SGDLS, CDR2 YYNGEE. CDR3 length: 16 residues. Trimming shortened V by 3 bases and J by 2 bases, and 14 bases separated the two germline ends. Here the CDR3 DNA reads TGTGCCAGCAGCGGCGGGGCCAAGGCGACTAATGAAAAACTGTTTTTT. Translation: CASSGGAKATNEKLFF.

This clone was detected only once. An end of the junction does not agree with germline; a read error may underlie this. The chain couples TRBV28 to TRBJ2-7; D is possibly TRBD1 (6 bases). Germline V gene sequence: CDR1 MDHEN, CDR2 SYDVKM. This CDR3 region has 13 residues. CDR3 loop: CASSSHGGPGWRF. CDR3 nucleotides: TGTGCCAGCAGTTCCCATGGGGGCCCCGGGTGGCGGTTC.